This T cell receptor (beta chain) is drawn from a study of T cells in Graves' hyperthyroidism and ophthalmopathy (dated by TCRdb to between 2018 and 2021). About the investigation overall: Peripheral blood was collected at initial diagnosis, before any treatment. A discovery cohort of about a hundred patients, roughly 45 with Graves' ophthalmopathy and about 58 with stable Graves' hyperthyroidism, was used to find distinguishing TCR V-J signatures. Prospective prediction of ophthalmopathy was tested in an independent validation cohort of some 19 hyperthyroidism patients and 15 to 17 patients who later progressed to ophthalmopathy. The 90 to 100 discovery patients were randomly split 7:3 into training and test sets. In six Graves' hyperthyroidism patients, the study also compared T-cell repertoires from thyroid tissue with T-cell repertoires from blood. After blood sampling, hyperthyroidism patients were treated with methimazole at a starting dose of 30 mg daily, and ophthalmopathy patients were treated with high-dose intravenous methylprednisolone. TCR Vbeta CDR3 sequencing of fewer than 150 peripheral blood samples (over 40 ophthalmopathy, roughly 74 hyperthyroidism and roughly 17 progressor patients) is reported in the paper.

The V end loses 2 bases and the J end loses 7 bases, and a stretch of 12 bases separates them. The germline V gene supplies CDR1 MDHEN and CDR2 SYDVKM. The CDR3 spans 13 residues, from the cysteine through the phenylalanine. Left in the record is the CDR3 DNA by itself, 39 bases read in frame from the first base. This clonotype was detected ten times or more. Which antigen it targets is not known. Nothing much larger sits one base from this clone, and base qualities are not available. Stable Graves' hyperthyroidism was defined as no progression to ophthalmopathy during 18 months of follow-up. The hyperthyroidism patients were between 18 and 65 years old and newly diagnosed, with a disease duration of less than 2 months. Patients with uncontrolled infections, other autoimmune diseases, pregnancy or lactation were excluded. Diagnoses were based on clinical symptoms, serum thyroxine and TRAb, thyroid ultrasound and orbital computed tomography. PBMCs were isolated from about 9.1 ml of fresh peripheral blood by Ficoll-Paque density gradient centrifugation. Trizol reagent was used to extract total RNA, and RNA quality was then checked on an Agilent 2100 Bioanalyzer.

Overall study results and their limits: Most expanded thyroid clonotypes (frequency above 0.001) were also detected in blood, suggesting blood repertoires may reflect thyroid immune responses. Ophthalmopathy was separated from stable hyperthyroidism by a 13 V-J signature model, with approximately 85% sensitivity and about 81% specificity obtained in cross-validation and 80%/75% obtained in testing. During validation, the model predicted progression to ophthalmopathy a median of around 6 months ahead of onset, with more than 55% sensitivity and more than 72% specificity. Sample size was not statistically predetermined, and blinding of investigators to group allocation was not performed.

The TCR beta CDR3 regions were amplified from RNA transcripts. A first-round RT-PCR of the TCR CDR3 used the HTBI primer set with the Qiagen OneStep RT-PCR kit. A second multiplex PCR round built the libraries, followed by size selection and purification. Libraries were sequenced paired-end with 100 bp reads on an Illumina HiSeq2000. The original methods were these. SOAPnuke was used to process the raw data, with reads discarded if the reads contained adapters or uncalled bases, had a mean Phred below 15, or lacked an exact constant-primer or identifier match. COPE v1.2.5 was used to merge the high-quality paired reads, and each unique nucleotide sequence was defined as a clonotype. MiTCR v1.1 was used to align the clonotypes against IMGT TRBV, TRBD and TRBJ reference segments. The analysis was restricted to V-J combinations with a frequency above 0.0001, which together covered 98% to 99.2% of the repertoires. The TCS score was defined as the ratio of F50 (clonal expansion) to E x V (chaos), calculated using BLOSUM62-based TCRdist between CDR3 peptides within each V-J. Welch's t-statistics and random forest reduced around 550 V-J features to 13, which were used in a naive Bayes classifier (R e1071). TCRdb trimmed public reads at Q25 via fastp, called clones via MiXCR and kept in-frame beta chains. Rows are unified per CDR3 protein, each entry keeping the most common DNA and genes. These V and J calls rely on TCRdb rather than the paper's analysis. This sample holds 300,000 to 500,000 distinct CDR3 sequences; about 15% were observed only once. The leading ten clones occupy around a third of the sample.

This receptor was identified in a woman in her twenties or thirties with Graves' hyperthyroidism. Specimen: blood. The sequence is built from TRBV28 and TRBJ2-7; the D gene assignment is perhaps TRBD1 or TRBD2, with each matching 5 bases. The CDR3 loop reads CASSLGGSGEQYF. The DNA sequence is given as TGTGCCAGCAGTTTAGGGGGATCGGGGGAGCAGTACTTC.